This is a list of T cell receptor beta chains from one sample in a study of blood T cell repertoires in COVID-19. The repertoire was sequenced with immunoSEQ multiplex PCR; TCRdb's copy has only in-frame clones and lacks some. The sample consists of 95,000 to 150,000 clones, 55% to 75% of them appearing once. Specimen: peripheral blood. Receptor source: a human donor with acute or convalescent COVID-19. The donor label of this sample is uncertain. Both conserved end residues are part of each CDR3. A D gene is named only where the DNA matches it firmly. Clone size is given for some rows only: seen once, a few or many times, or a class if the clone is expanded.

once | TRBJ1-1 | 12 | TRBV6-5 | NA | CASSTGNTEAFF | TGTGCCAGCAGTACAGGCAACACTGAAGCTTTCTTT
NA | TRBJ1-1 | 13 | TRBV5-1 | NA | CASSQQREGPAFF | TGCGCCAGCAGCCAGCAACGGGAGGGCCCGGCTTTCTTT
NA | TRBJ2-5 | 16 | TRBV5-1 | NA | CASSLAAQVPQETQYF | TGCGCCAGCAGCTTGGCCGCCCAGGTTCCCCAAGAGACCCAGTACTTC
NA | TRBJ1-6 | 14 | TRBV7-2 | NA | CASSLVRANSPLHF | TGTGCCAGCAGCTTAGTCAGGGCAAATTCACCCCTCCACTTT
once | TRBJ2-7 | 15 | TRBV11-2 | TRBD2 | CASSLDRGGGYEQYF | TGTGCCAGCAGCTTAGATCGCGGGGGTGGCTACGAGCAGTACTTC
NA | TRBJ2-7 | 14 | TRBV7-2 | NA | CASSHRLGSYEQYF | TGTGCCAGCAGCCACCGACTAGGCTCCTACGAGCAGTACTTC
few | TRBJ1-3 | 15 | TRBV7-9 | NA | CASSSQGTSGNTIYF | TGTGCCAGCAGCTCCCAGGGCACCTCTGGAAACACCATATATTTT
NA | TRBJ2-2 | 16 | TRBV2 | TRBD1 | CATDDSGTGDTGELFF | TGTGCCACCGACGATTCCGGGACAGGGGATACCGGGGAGCTGTTTTTT
NA | TRBJ1-5 | 16 | TRBV24-1 | NA | CATSMGRRTSNQPQHF | TGTGCCACCAGTATGGGGCGGAGAACTAGCAATCAGCCCCAGCATTTT
NA | TRBJ1-1 | 16 | TRBV7-8 | NA | CASSIRLPLSGTEAFF | TGTGCCAGCAGCATAAGATTACCATTATCGGGCACTGAAGCTTTCTTT
NA | TRBJ2-1 | 17 | TRBV19 | TRBD2 | CASSIGTSGGATNEQFF | TGTGCCAGTAGTATCGGGACTAGCGGGGGGGCGACCAATGAGCAGTTCTTC
few | TRBJ1-5 | 17 | TRBV20-1 | TRBD1 | CSASSGTGGTQTQPQHF | TGCAGTGCTAGTAGCGGGACAGGGGGCACTCAGACTCAGCCCCAGCATTTT
NA | TRBJ1-2 | 15 | TRBV2 | TRBD1 | CASSLQIRQGRGYTF | TGTGCCAGCAGTCTACAGATACGACAGGGTCGTGGCTACACCTTC
few | TRBJ2-4 | 15 | TRBV5-8 | NA | CASSPPGVAKNIQYF | TGTGCCAGCAGCCCCCCGGGGGTAGCCAAAAACATTCAGTACTTC
NA | TRBJ2-2 | 11 | TRBV29-1 | NA | CSAGVTGELFF | TGCAGCGCCGGGGTAACCGGGGAGCTGTTTTTT
NA | TRBJ1-2 | 17 | TRBV18 | TRBD1 | CASSPAVIPGQRGGYTF | TGTGCCAGCTCACCAGCAGTGATACCGGGACAGAGGGGTGGCTACACCTTC
NA | TRBJ1-2 | 15 | TRBV10-3 | TRBD1 | CAISGPGQGLAGYTF | TGTGCCATCAGTGGGCCGGGACAGGGGTTGGCTGGCTACACCTTC
NA | TRBJ1-1 | 18 | TRBV19 | TRBD1 | CASTVPTGLSGMNTEAFF | TGTGCCAGTACCGTTCCGACAGGGTTGTCGGGAATGAACACTGAAGCTTTCTTT
NA | TRBJ2-5 | 14 | TRBV30 | NA | CAWNRGSVGETQYF | TGTGCCTGGAATAGGGGGTCGGTAGGGGAGACCCAGTACTTC
NA | TRBJ1-5 | 13 | TRBV7-2 | NA | CASSLRGSQPQHF | TGTGCCAGCAGCTTAAGGGGTTCCCAGCCCCAGCATTTT
NA | TRBJ2-5 | 13 | TRBV7-3 | TRBD1 | CASARDRGETQYF | TGTGCCAGCGCTAGGGACAGGGGAGAGACCCAGTACTTC
NA | TRBJ1-1 | 15 | TRBV4-1 | TRBD1 | CASSQTGVARGEAFF | TGCGCCAGCAGCCAAACAGGGGTGGCAAGGGGTGAAGCTTTCTTT
few | TRBJ1-1 | 11 | TRBV6-5 | NA | CASSSRREAFF | TGTGCCAGCAGTTCGAGAAGAGAGGCTTTCTTT
NA | TRBJ1-1 | 15 | TRBV4-1 | NA | CASSQVAGGRTEAFF | TGCGCCAGCAGCCAAGTTGCGGGGGGTAGGACTGAAGCTTTCTTT
NA | TRBJ1-2 | 13 | TRBV6-4 | NA | CASSDSRSKGYTF | TGTGCCAGCAGTGACTCGAGGTCGAAGGGCTACACCTTC
once | TRBJ2-5 | 15 | TRBV9 | TRBD1 | CASSEGQKVQETQYF | TGTGCCAGCAGCGAGGGACAGAAAGTCCAAGAGACCCAGTACTTC
NA | TRBJ2-3 | 17 | TRBV4-1 | TRBD2 | CASSQDERGVRTDTQYF | TGCGCCAGCAGCCAGGACGAACGGGGGGTCCGCACAGATACGCAGTATTTT
NA | TRBJ2-1 | 16 | TRBV28 | NA | CASSVRDWSSYNEQFF | TGTGCCAGCAGTGTCCGGGACTGGAGCTCCTACAATGAGCAGTTCTTC
NA | TRBJ2-4 | 13 | TRBV11-2 | NA | CASRDLAKNIQYF | TGTGCCAGCCGCGACTTAGCCAAAAACATTCAGTACTTC
NA | TRBJ1-1 | 17 | TRBV18 | TRBD1 | CASSPLPGQSGGTEAFF | TGTGCCAGCTCACCACTCCCGGGACAGTCGGGCGGCACTGAAGCTTTCTTT
once | TRBJ1-2 | 13 | TRBV2 | NA | CASSEVSGEGYTF | TGTGCCAGCAGTGAAGTTTCAGGGGAGGGCTACACCTTC
NA | TRBJ1-6 | 13 | TRBV7-6 | NA | CASSLGTGSPLHF | TGTGCCAGCAGCTTAGGCACGGGTTCACCCCTCCACTTT
NA | TRBJ1-1 | 13 | TRBV11-2 | NA | CASSLVGQTEAFF | TGTGCCAGCAGCTTAGTCGGACAGACTGAAGCTTTCTTT
NA | TRBJ2-7 | 13 | TRBV7-9 | NA | CASSSSGGYEQYF | TGTGCCAGCAGCTCGTCCGGGGGATACGAGCAGTACTTC
NA | TRBJ1-6 | 16 | TRBV9 | NA | CASSVGPGGDGSPLHF | TGTGCCAGCAGCGTAGGTCCGGGCGGGGATGGTTCACCCCTCCACTTT
NA | TRBJ2-1 | 17 | TRBV19 | TRBD1 | CASSPGTGAHSYNEQFF | TGTGCCAGTAGTCCTGGGACAGGGGCGCACTCCTACAATGAGCAGTTCTTC